Below, 19 T cell receptor beta chains from the same sample are listed, as sequenced in a study of cytomegalovirus exposure and HLA in healthy donors. The PCR made use of 60 Vbeta and 13 Jbeta primers. Sequencing was performed with immunoSEQ multiplex PCR; in TCRdb, only in-frame clones are kept and a portion is missing. The data hold approximately 210,000 clones, with about 76% observed a single time. The specimen was PBMCs. The receptors originated from a male donor in good health and CMV-seropositive.

The gene calls are TRBV5-1 and TRBJ2-5; D not certain. CDR1 is SGHRS and CDR2 is YFSETQ in the germline V gene. The V gene lost 8 bases and the J gene lost 1 base, with 15 bases spanning the gap. This CDR3 contains 14 residues. CDR3 in amino acids: CASRPGGTQETQYF. The CDR3 region has the DNA TGCGCCAGTAGGCCCGGCGGAACCCAAGAGACCCAGTACTTC. Looking up the rest from reference TRBV5-1 and TRBJ2-5 gives the full variable domain: KAGVTQTPRYLIKTRGQQVTLSCSPISGHRSVSWYQQTPGQGLQFLFEYFSETQRNKGNFPGRFSGRQFSNSRSEMNVSTLELGDSALYLCASRPGGTQETQYFGPGTRLLVL.

The rearrangement uses TRBV6-6 and TRBJ1-2; 8 positions match TRBD1. V lost 5 bases to trimming and J lost 7 bases; unmatched junction nucleotides: 6. Germline V gives CDR1 MNHNY, CDR2 SVGAGI (reference sequence). The CDR3 runs 13 residues. The CDR3: CASSLGTGGGYTF. Here the CDR3 DNA reads TGTGCCAGCAGTCTAGGGACAGGTGGTGGCTACACCTTC.

The CDR3 region is CASSKGQGNQPQHF. In DNA, the CDR3 is TGCGCCAGCTCTAAGGGACAAGGCAATCAGCCCCAGCATTTT. The V and J genes are TRBV4-1 and TRBJ1-5; a possible D gene is TRBD1 (6 bases). V shed 8 bases and J shed 2 bases, with 13 bases lying between them. This CDR3 is built from 14 residues. Germline V CDR1 and CDR2: MGHRA, YSYEKL.

The chain uses TRBV4-3 and TRBJ2-1; D is perhaps TRBD2 (5 bases). The germline V and J ends were trimmed by 1 base and 9 bases, with 22 bases remaining between them. Germline CDR1 reads LGHNA; CDR2 reads YSLEER. CDR3 length: 17 residues. CDR3 in amino acids: CASSQGLGRLSAIEQFF. CDR3 nucleotides: TGCGCCAGCAGCCAAGGTCTCGGGCGACTATCGGCTATTGAGCAGTTCTTC.

This sequence joins TRBV10-2 and TRBJ1-1, with D unclear. The CDR3 totals 11 residues. Trimming removed 10 bases from V and 2 bases from J, with 8 bases in between. The germline gives CDR1 WSHSY, CDR2 SAAADI. The DNA for the CDR3 is TGCGCCACTCGGGATAACACTGAAGCTTTCTTT. It translates to CATRDNTEAFF.

V is TRBV7-9 and J is TRBJ2-1, with 10 nucleotides matching TRBD2. Germline CDR1 and CDR2: SEHNR and FQNEAQ (reference sequence). V lost 3 bases to trimming and J lost 10 bases; unmatched junction nucleotides: 9. The CDR3 has 15 amino acids. CDR3 coding DNA: TGTGCCAGCAGCTTGGCTAGCGGGAGTACCCGGGAGCAGTTCTTC. Protein sequence: CASSLASGSTREQFF.

The chain carries TRBV5-5 and TRBJ1-6, with D hard to call. This CDR3 region has 14 residues. V gave up 0 bases and J gave up 7 bases, with 8 bases separating them. CDR1 is SGHKS and CDR2 is YYEKEE in the germline V gene (reference sequence). CDR3 sequence reads: CASSLADMNSPLHF. CDR3 DNA: TGTGCCAGCAGCTTGGCTGACATGAATTCACCCCTCCACTTT.

V is TRBV4-1 and J is TRBJ2-3; 11 bases line up with TRBD2. The CDR3 extends over 17 amino acids. The V gene end was trimmed by 4 bases and the J gene end by 2 bases; junction bases not matched to a gene: 8. CDR1 is MGHRA, CDR2 YSYEKL, per germline. CDR3 region: CASSLGTTSGATDTQYF. For the CDR3, the DNA is TGCGCCAGCAGCCTTGGGACGACTAGCGGGGCCACAGATACGCAGTATTTT.

The chain joins TRBV5-4 to TRBJ2-7, with 7 bases matching TRBD2. Per germline, CDR1 SGHNT and CDR2 YYREEE (reference sequence). CDR3 size: 16 residues. V was pared by 2 bases and J by 0 bases, with 8 bases of the junction left unmatched. CDR3 in amino acids: CASSLPGLSSSYEQYF. The CDR3 bases are TGTGCCAGCAGCTTACCGGGACTATCCTCCTCCTACGAGCAGTACTTC. Looking up the rest from reference TRBV5-4 and TRBJ2-7 gives the full variable domain: ETGVTQSPTHLIKTRGQQVTLRCSSQSGHNTVSWYQQALGQGPQFIFQYYREEENGRGNFPPRFSGLQFPNYSSELNVNALELDDSALYLCASSLPGLSSSYEQYFGPGTRLTVT.

Note on this clone: One end of the junction is discordant with germline, which a read error may explain. The V gene is TRBV7-9, the J gene TRBJ2-5, with 9 bases identical to TRBD2. Germline V gene sequence: CDR1 SEHNR, CDR2 FQNEAQ (reference sequence). This CDR3 has 18 residues. The DNA of the CDR3 is TGTGCCAGCAGCCTAGCGGGACCGACTAGCGGAATCCAAGAGACCCAGTACTTC. Translation gives CASSLAGPTSGIQETQYF.

J is TRBJ2-7 and V is TRBV7-9; 8 nucleotides line up with TRBD1. With V trimmed by 5 bases and J by 1 base, 10 bases remained unmatched. Germline V CDR1 and CDR2: SEHNR, FQNEAQ (reference sequence). This CDR3 spans 16 amino acids. The CDR3 region is CASSLRQGTGSYEQYF. The CDR3 DNA sequence: TGTGCCAGCAGCCTCAGACAGGGGACTGGTTCCTACGAGCAGTACTTC. The complete variable domain, with remaining parts taken from reference TRBV7-9 and TRBJ2-7, reads DTGVSQNPRHKITKRGQNVTFRCDPISEHNRLYWYRQTLGQGPEFLTYFQNEAQLEKSRLLSDRFSAERPKGSFSTLEIQRTEQGDSAMYLCASSLRQGTGSYEQYFGPGTRLTVT.

V is TRBV7-3 and J is TRBJ2-1; 14 nucleotides match TRBD2. The germline V gene encodes CDR1 SGHTA and CDR2 FQGTGA. The CDR3 has 15 amino acids. V was clipped by 5 bases and J by 8 bases; unmatched bases: 5. This chain's CDR3 is CASSNGLAGGYEQFF. CDR3 nucleotides: TGTGCCAGCAGCAACGGACTAGCGGGGGGCTATGAGCAGTTCTTC.

This chain connects TRBV5-6 to TRBJ2-7; D uncertain. V lost 7 bases and J 5 bases, leaving 10 bases between the germline ends. The V gene's germline CDR1 is SGHDT and CDR2 YYEEEE. CDR3 length: 11 amino acids. CDR3 loop: CASAVLDEQYF. The CDR3 nucleotides read TGTGCCAGCGCGGTTTTGGACGAGCAGTACTTC. Based on the CDR3 plus reference TRBV5-6 and TRBJ2-7, the full variable domain is DAGVTQSPTHLIKTRGQQVTLRCSPKSGHDTVSWYQQALGQGPQFIFQYYEEEERQRGNFPDRFSGHQFPNYSSELNVNALLLGDSALYLCASAVLDEQYFGPGTRLTVT.

This clone appeared once. The genes are TRBV10-1 and TRBJ1-5, with D perhaps matching TRBD1 (6 bases). Trimming stripped 3 bases from V and 3 bases from J, with 15 bases between. This CDR3 is built from 16 residues. Germline CDR1 reads WNHNN; CDR2 reads SYGVQD (reference sequence). CDR3 amino acids: CASSEGGTTNNQPQHF. CDR3 DNA: TGCGCCAGCAGTGAAGGGGGGACTACCAACAATCAGCCCCAGCATTTT.

V is TRBV19 and J is TRBJ1-5, with D perhaps TRBD1 (6 bases). Between the trimmed V and J ends, which lost 5 bases and 4 bases, there was a span of 24 bases. From germline, CDR1 is LNHDA and CDR2 SQIVND (reference sequence). This CDR3 has 18 residues. CDR3 amino acids: CASSPTSQRQAPNQPQHF. CDR3 nucleotide sequence: TGTGCCAGTAGTCCAACCTCTCAGCGACAGGCACCAAATCAGCCCCAGCATTTT.

The J gene is TRBJ2-7, the V gene TRBV2, with TRBD1 as a possible D gene (5 bases). Looked up from germline, CDR1 is SNHLY and CDR2 is FYNNEI. The CDR3 is 14 residues long. V gave up 3 bases and J gave up 2 bases, with 11 bases separating them. The CDR3 is CASSEQGRAYEQYF. CDR3 nucleotides: TGTGCCAGCAGTGAGCAGGGCAGGGCCTACGAGCAGTACTTC.

This sequence joins TRBV7-9 and TRBJ2-3; TRBD2 might be the D (6 bases). The CDR3 has 14 amino acids. Germline V lookup: CDR1 SEHNR, CDR2 FQNEAQ (reference sequence). V was cut by 3 bases and J by 6 bases, with 13 bases left in between. Here the CDR3 reads CASSFRLDVDTQYF. In DNA form, the CDR3 reads TGTGCCAGCAGCTTTCGACTAGACGTGGATACGCAGTATTTT. Supplemented by reference TRBV7-9 and TRBJ2-3, the full variable domain reads DTGVSQNPRHKITKRGQNVTFRCDPISEHNRLYWYRQTLGQGPEFLTYFQNEAQLEKSRLLSDRFSAERPKGSFSTLEIQRTEQGDSAMYLCASSFRLDVDTQYFGPGTRLTVL.

The chain is built from TRBV4-2 and TRBJ2-7, with 7 bases lining up with TRBD2. V shed 0 bases and J 3 bases; nucleotides not matched to a gene: 8. This CDR3 is 16 amino acids long. Germline V gene data show CDR1 as LGHNA and CDR2 as YNFKEQ. The CDR3 reads CASSQEGGSRFYEQYF. The CDR3 region has the DNA TGTGCCAGCAGCCAAGAGGGCGGGAGCCGCTTCTACGAGCAGTACTTC.

The CDR3 DNA sequence: TGCGCCAGCAGCTTGGGTTCGGATACGCAGTATTTT. It codes for CASSLGSDTQYF. The chain links TRBV5-1 to TRBJ2-3; no clear D. The germline V gene encodes CDR1 SGHRS and CDR2 YFSETQ. This CDR3 has 12 amino acids. Trimming shortened V by 0 bases and J by 6 bases, and 5 bases separated the two germline ends.